Listed below are T cell receptor beta chains from one sample, sequenced in a study of regulatory T cells in long-lasting Graves disease. A single record per CDR3 protein comes from TCRdb applying MiXCR to the multiplex PCR reads. Of about half a million distinct CDR3 sequences in the sample, approximately 12% were seen once. The same specimen was also included in a second study, on T cells in Graves' hyperthyroidism and ophthalmopathy.

The sequencing used peripheral blood mononuclear cells (PBMCs), collected at new diagnosis, from a patient treated with antithyroid drugs. All receptors come from a woman under 40 with Graves disease. Both conserved end residues are part of each CDR3. D genes are given only for firm matches. Clone size, where shown, is once, few, many, or a class for clones that have expanded.

length,V,size,D,J,DNA,CDR3
14,TRBV7-2,NA,NA,TRBJ1-1,TGTGCCAGCAGCATCGGGGCCAAGAACACTGAAGCTTTCTTT,CASSIGAKNTEAFF
16,TRBV4-1,NA,TRBD2,TRBJ2-3,TGCGCCAGCAGCCAAGTTTTAACTAGCGGGACAGATACGCAGTATTTT,CASSQVLTSGTDTQYF
16,TRBV18,many,NA,TRBJ1-1,TGTGCCAGCTCACCCTCGAGTTGGCAGATTAACACTGAAGCTTTCTTT,CASSPSSWQINTEAFF
13,TRBV5-4,NA,NA,TRBJ1-1,TGTGCCAGCAGCTGGGACACCCACACTGAAGCTTTCTTT,CASSWDTHTEAFF
13,TRBV3-1,many,NA,TRBJ1-1,TGTGCCAGCAGCCAAGTTGGGGGGACTGGAGCTTTCTTT,CASSQVGGTGAFF
14,TRBV19,few,NA,TRBJ2-1,TGTGCCAGTAGTCCCATGTTTTCCTACAATGAGCAGTTCTTC,CASSPMFSYNEQFF
15,TRBV9,few,NA,TRBJ2-1,TGTGCCAGCAGCCCCGCGGAGGGCGGGTTCCATGAGCAGTTCTTC,CASSPAEGGFHEQFF
15,TRBV19,NA,NA,TRBJ1-4,TGTGCCAGTAGCCCAAAAGGGGGGGCCACCGAAAAACTGTTTTTT,CASSPKGGATEKLFF
15,TRBV27,many,NA,TRBJ2-2,TGTGCCAGCAGTTTGGGCGGGGTGGGCACCGGGGAGCTGTTTTTT,CASSLGGVGTGELFF
15,TRBV15,many,NA,TRBJ2-4,TGTGCCACCAGCAGGCCCCAGGGAAGGATGGACATTCAGTACTTC,CATSRPQGRMDIQYF
18,TRBV3-1,many,TRBD2,TRBJ2-2,TGTGCCAGCAGCCAAGATATGGGACTAGCGGGATTTGGCGGGGAGCTGTTTTTT,CASSQDMGLAGFGGELFF
15,TRBV24-1,NA,TRBD2,TRBJ2-1,TGTGCCACCAGTGATTTAGGGACTAGTCGTAATGAGCAGTTCTTC,CATSDLGTSRNEQFF
14,TRBV19,many,TRBD2,TRBJ2-5,TGTGCCAGTAGTATTTTTGGGGGGGTCGAGACCCAGTACTTC,CASSIFGGVETQYF